The rows below give T cell receptor beta chains drawn from one sample of a study of cytomegalovirus exposure and HLA in healthy donors. The data were produced by immunoSEQ multiplex PCR, yet TCRdb's version contains in-frame clones alone and is incomplete. Of around 160,000 clones listed, around nine tenths are singletons. The sample consisted of PBMCs. These receptors were taken from a man between 18 and 29 years old in good health and CMV-seronegative. CDR3s include the opening cysteine and the closing phenylalanine or tryptophan. The D gene is left open where the match is weak. Only some rows state a clone size, as once, few, many or a class for expanded clones.

>TRBJ2-7|NA|NA|TRBV7-7
TGTGCTAGCAGCATGGCAGGGGCCTACGAGCAGTACTTC
CASSMAGAYEQYF
>TRBJ1-2|TRBD1|NA|TRBV28
TGTGCCAGCTGGACAGGGCAGGGCTACACCTTC
CASWTGQGYTF
>TRBJ2-2|NA|NA|TRBV18
TGTGCCAGCTCACCCTCCGGGGGATCTCAACACGGGGAGCTGTTTTTT
CASSPSGGSQHGELFF
>TRBJ1-3|NA|NA|TRBV7-9
TGTGCCAGCAGCTCTGACAGCTCTGGAAACACCATATATTTT
CASSSDSSGNTIYF
>TRBJ1-5|NA|few|TRBV6-6
TGTGCCAGCAGTTACTGGGGGCAAGGCAATCAGCCCCAGCATTTT
CASSYWGQGNQPQHF
>TRBJ2-1|TRBD1|once|TRBV19
TGTGCCAGTAACCCGACAGGGGGCAGGAACAATGAGCAGTTCTTC
CASNPTGGRNNEQFF
>TRBJ1-2|NA|NA|TRBV10-1
TGCGCCAGCAGTGAGTTCGGGTACTATGGCTACACCTTC
CASSEFGYYGYTF
>TRBJ1-2|TRBD1|NA|TRBV6-5
TGTGCCAGCAGAGCCGGGACAGGGGATCCCTATGGCTACACCTTC
CASRAGTGDPYGYTF
>TRBJ2-3|TRBD2|NA|TRBV19
TGTGCCAGTAGTATAACCGGCGGGGGAGGGGCAGATACGCAGTATTTT
CASSITGGGGADTQYF
>TRBJ1-3|NA|once|TRBV6-5
TGTGCCAGCAGCCGCGGACAGAGCTCTGGAAACACCATATATTTT
CASSRGQSSGNTIYF
>TRBJ1-2|NA|NA|TRBV28
TGTGCCAGCAGTTTAGGAGGGCACTATGGCTACACCTTC
CASSLGGHYGYTF
>TRBJ1-3|NA|NA|TRBV7-9
TGTGCCAGCAGCCCCATCGGCTCTGGAAACACCATATATTTT
CASSPIGSGNTIYF
>TRBJ2-7|TRBD2|NA|TRBV15
TGTGCCACCAGCGATACGCGGGAGGGCCCTTACGAGCAGTACTTC
CATSDTREGPYEQYF
>TRBJ2-7|TRBD1|NA|TRBV13
TGTGCCAGCAGCTTAGTGGGACAGGTTCCCTACGAGCAGTACTTC
CASSLVGQVPYEQYF
>TRBJ2-3|TRBD1|NA|TRBV28
TGTGCCAGCAGTTTTGTGACAGGGGTACTTTCTAGCACAGATACGCAGTATTTT
CASSFVTGVLSSTDTQYF
>TRBJ2-7|NA|once|TRBV11-2
TGTGCCAGCAGCTTTGAGGGTTTGTACGAGCAGTACTTC
CASSFEGLYEQYF
>TRBJ1-4|TRBD1|NA|TRBV7-2
TGTGCCAGCAGCTCCAGGGGGCTAAGTGAAAAACTGTTTTTT
CASSSRGLSEKLFF
>TRBJ2-5|NA|NA|TRBV4-1
TGCGCCAGCAGCCAAGATCCCCCGACAGCGCTACAAGAGACCCAGTACTTC
CASSQDPPTALQETQYF
>TRBJ2-5|NA|NA|TRBV28
TGTGCCAGCAGTTTTTGGGGGCAGGAAGAGACCCAGTACTTC
CASSFWGQEETQYF
>TRBJ2-7|NA|NA|TRBV6-1
TGTGCCAGCAGTACCCCGGGTCTCTCCTACGAGCAGTACTTC
CASSTPGLSYEQYF
>TRBJ1-5|TRBD1|NA|TRBV25-1
TGTGCCAGCAGTGATGAGGGGGCCCATCGGCCCCAGCATTTT
CASSDEGAHRPQHF
>TRBJ2-7|TRBD2|NA|TRBV4-3
TGCGCCAGCAGCCAAGCCCCCTGGGGACTAGGAACTAGCGAGGTCACCCACGAGCAGTACTTC
CASSQAPWGLGTSEVTHEQYF
>TRBJ1-3|NA|NA|TRBV27
TGTGCCAGCAGCCTGGGGGGTTCTGGAAACACCATATATTTT
CASSLGGSGNTIYF
>TRBJ1-2|TRBD1|NA|TRBV5-1
TGCGCCAGCAGCCCCGGGACAGCAACTAACTATGGCTACACCTTC
CASSPGTATNYGYTF
>TRBJ1-2|NA|many|TRBV14
TGTGCCAGCAGCCAAGTTTTGCAGGGCAAGGATGGCTACACCTTC
CASSQVLQGKDGYTF
>TRBJ1-2|NA|NA|TRBV5-6
TGTGCCAGCAGCTTAAGCGAATATGGCTACACCTTC
CASSLSEYGYTF
>TRBJ2-6|NA|NA|TRBV11-2
TGTGCCAGCAGCTTAATTCAGGGGTTATCTGGGGCCAACGTCCTGACTTTC
CASSLIQGLSGANVLTF
>TRBJ1-3|NA|NA|TRBV5-1
TGCGCCAGCAGCTTGGGACTGAACTCTGGAAACACCATATATTTT
CASSLGLNSGNTIYF
>TRBJ2-7|NA|once|TRBV7-9
TGTGCCAGCACCCGGGACACCTCGGCCGAGCAGTACTTC
CASTRDTSAEQYF
>TRBJ2-5|NA|NA|TRBV27
TGTGCCAGCCTCCGGAGGAGGGAGCGGGAGACCCAGTACTTC
CASLRRRERETQYF
>TRBJ1-1|NA|once|TRBV5-6
TGTGCCAGCAGCTTGGGACAGTATGAAGCTTTCTTT
CASSLGQYEAFF
>TRBJ2-2|NA|NA|TRBV4-1
TGCGCCAGCAGCCAAGAAGGGGTTGGCACCGGGGAGCTGTTTTTT
CASSQEGVGTGELFF
>TRBJ2-3|NA|NA|TRBV11-2
TGTGCCAGCAGCTTAGGACTCTCCGCGGCAGATACGCAGTATTTT
CASSLGLSAADTQYF
>TRBJ1-1|NA|NA|TRBV29-1
TGCAGCGTTGAAGATCACAGCAGACTGAACACTGAAGCTTTCTTT
CSVEDHSRLNTEAFF
>TRBJ1-2|NA|NA|TRBV4-3
TGCGCCAGCAGCCAAGATTCTCCGGAGGTCTATGGCTACACCTTC
CASSQDSPEVYGYTF
>TRBJ1-1|NA|NA|TRBV5-4
TGTGCCAGCAGCCCGGGGAACACTGAAGCTTTCTTT
CASSPGNTEAFF
>TRBJ2-3|TRBD2|NA|TRBV7-2
TGTGCCAGCAGCTTAATGGGACTAGCGGCCACAGATACGCAGTATTTT
CASSLMGLAATDTQYF
>TRBJ1-2|TRBD1|few|TRBV27
TGTGCCAGCAGTCCCCGGGACAGGGGTCACGGCTACACCTTC
CASSPRDRGHGYTF
>TRBJ1-3|TRBD1|NA|TRBV19
TGTGCCAGTAGTATCGGGACAGGGAGAAACACCATATATTTT
CASSIGTGRNTIYF
>TRBJ2-6|NA|NA|TRBV5-6
TGTGCCAGCAGGGAAGGGGCACCTATCTCTGGGGCCAACGTCCTGACTTTC
CASREGAPISGANVLTF
>TRBJ2-3|TRBD2|NA|TRBV11-2
TGTGCCAGCAGCTTATCAAGGCGGGAGCGAGATACGCAGTATTTT
CASSLSRRERDTQYF
>TRBJ2-7|TRBD2|NA|TRBV4-2
TGTGCCTCAACCCTATCCACTAGCGCTTCCTACGAGCAGTACTTC
CASTLSTSASYEQYF
>TRBJ2-1|TRBD1|NA|TRBV27
TGTGCCAGCAGTTTTAGTATTGGACAGGACTTCAATGAGCAGTTCTTC
CASSFSIGQDFNEQFF
>TRBJ1-2|NA|NA|TRBV19
TGTGCCAGTAGCATCGAGGACAACGGCTATGGCTACACCTTC
CASSIEDNGYGYTF
>TRBJ2-1|NA|NA|TRBV19
TGTGCCAGTAGTATAGTTGGCCGAGGGGAGCAGTTCTTC
CASSIVGRGEQFF
>TRBJ1-3|NA|NA|TRBV5-1
TGCGCCAGCAGCTTGAGCGGGATCTCTGGAAACACCATATATTTT
CASSLSGISGNTIYF
>TRBJ2-1|NA|NA|TRBV29-1
TGCAGCGTTGAGAGAGGTCCTAGCAGCGACTATGAGCAGTTCTTC
CSVERGPSSDYEQFF
>TRBJ1-5|TRBD1|NA|TRBV19
TGTGCCAGTAGTAAAACGACAGGGGGCGTCGGACAGCCCCAGCATTTT
CASSKTTGGVGQPQHF
>TRBJ2-2|TRBD2|NA|TRBV6-1
TGTGCCAGCGTTCGACTAGCGGGAGGTACCGGGGAGCTGTTTTTT
CASVRLAGGTGELFF
>TRBJ1-5|TRBD1|NA|TRBV7-9
TGTGCCAGCAGCCCCTCAGGGGGGCCCAATCAGCCCCAGCATTTT
CASSPSGGPNQPQHF
>TRBJ2-5|TRBD2|NA|TRBV27
TGTGCCAGCAGCCTCCAGCCCACTAGCGAAGAGACCCAGTACTTC
CASSLQPTSEETQYF
>TRBJ2-7|TRBD2|NA|TRBV15
TGTGCCACCAGCAGGGTTGGGGAGCGGGAGAGGTACGAGCAGTACTTC
CATSRVGERERYEQYF